Described below is a single T cell receptor (beta chain) sequence and its context. The antigen this receptor binds is unknown. No qualities accompany the bases; no much larger clone lies one base away. Instrument on record: Illumina NovaSeq 6000. cDNA libraries for TCRalpha and TCRbeta were prepared by 5'RACE using constant-segment primers, with sample barcodes and unique molecular identifiers added. RNA was extracted from every sample with Trizol reagent. The libraries were amplified in two PCR steps, and the second step added a second sample barcode and Illumina TruSeq adapters. Sequencing of libraries was performed on an Illumina NovaSeq with 2 x 150 bp paired-end reads. The authors' pipeline ran thus. Demultiplexing of reads and collapsing into UMI-guided consensus sequences were performed with migec v1.2.7. Using mixcr v2.1.11, the UMI consensuses were aligned to TRA and TRB V and J templates and assembled into clonotypes. A clonotype was counted as expanded or contracted only when both edgeR and NoisET called the clonotype significant, with the noise models trained on biological replicates. For edgeR calls, a false discovery rate-adjusted p below 0.01 and a log2 fold-change threshold of 1 were applied. As an exploratory analysis of dynamics, max-normalized trajectories of the 1000 most abundant clonotypes were examined with PCA combined with hierarchical clustering. Each responding clone was given a CD4 or CD8 phenotype based on the CD4+ and CD8+ repertoires, which had been sequenced separately. Starting from the raw public reads, TCRdb applied fastp trimming at Q25, assembled clones with MiXCR and retained in-frame beta chains. Entries that share a CDR3 protein sequence are merged under the most common genes and DNA. The V and J calls and clone size are TCRdb's, not the authors'. The sample table records roughly 350,000 distinct CDR3 sequences; more than 20% of these occur just once. Around an eighth of the sample comes from the top ten.

The data stem from a study of T-cell memory formation after mild COVID-19 (dated by TCRdb to 2020 to 2023). At the level of the whole study: TCR sequence clusters from the two donors were found to be largely donor specific. The cohort comprised two young, previously healthy adult volunteers, one female and one male. In a couple of donors, T-cell clones that expanded and contracted after mild COVID-19 were followed by sequencing TCRalpha and TCRbeta repertoires longitudinally.

On the study overall, not on this receptor specifically: Only a couple of mild cases were covered in the study, and larger cohorts including severe cases with pre-infection samples were considered necessary. The second-wave clones that peaked on day 37 were not confirmed to be SARS-CoV-2 specific. From day 15 to 85, contracting clones showed balanced CD4/CD8 phenotypes, whereas a second wave of clones that expanded from day 15 to 37 leaned towards CD4+. Contracting CD4+ clones were located mainly in the CM and EM memory subsets, whereas CD8+ clones were found to be enriched in EMRA. Some responding clones were found in pre-infection memory, which suggests that pre-existing cross-reactive memory T cells took part in the SARS-CoV-2 response.

Ficoll-Paque density gradient centrifugation was used to isolate PBMCs. CDR1 SEHNR and CDR2 FQNEAQ were looked up in the germline V gene (reference sequence). The CDR3 numbers 16 residues from cysteine through phenylalanine. The kept DNA is CDR3 alone, 48 bases in frame from the first base. V and J lose 4 bases and 1 base, and a span of 14 bases separates them. Material: PBMCs or a T cell subset sorted from them (not recorded which). The rearranged chain carries TRBV7-9 and TRBJ2-1; perhaps TRBD1 is the D gene, with 6 bases matching. This clonotype originated in an adult woman who had mild COVID-19 (a few samples of this study predate the infection). The sample titles of this study are shuffled in the database, so cell type and time point are left out; the donor was told from shared clones. For the CDR3, the sequence is CASSSAQGMSYNEQFF. The sequence in DNA is TGTGCCAGCAGCTCGGCTCAGGGGATGTCCTACAATGAGCAGTTCTTC.